This entry describes one T cell receptor beta chain. Its target is not known. The sample is drawn from a study of monozygotic twins with inflammatory bowel disease. Overall study results and limits: The sharing of clonotypes with others was lower in IBD patients than in healthy twins, especially with disease activity. IBD-affected twins scored below their healthy co-twins in TCRbeta diversity (inverse Simpson).

Template switching was used to attach UMIs, which incorporated a 6-nucleotide sample barcode. TCRdb re-called the 5' RACE reads; one entry per CDR3 protein, DNA not given. The sample is made up of about 380,000 distinct CDR3 sequences, and the top ten hold 2.6% of it. The CDR3 sequence is 15 residues long. The germline gives CDR1 SGHVS, CDR2 FNYEAQ. The source material was blood. The chain links TRBV7-6 to TRBJ2-3; TCRdb calls TRBD2, which cannot be checked without DNA. This clonotype was obtained from a human donor with ulcerative colitis or Crohn's disease, or a healthy co-twin of an affected twin (not recorded which). CDR3 protein: CASEPRLAGTDTQYF.